Detailed here is one T cell receptor (beta chain). What it recognizes is unknown. This sample is part of a study of blood T cells in healthy people across ages. Study-wide background: The capture of about one barcoded beta molecule per two T cells was achieved by template switching.

The study's findings and limits: More naive CD4+ cells and higher diversity were found in long-lived than in aged donors. Estimated diversity that came from one million T cells was considered an underestimate.

This CDR3 has 12 amino acids. V was cut by 1 base and J by 8 bases, with 8 bases left in between. The germline gives CDR1 DFQATT, CDR2 SNEGSKA (reference sequence). Primed by a sample-barcoded 5' primer and a J-beta primer mix, a second PCR proceeded for 7 to 11 cycles. One entry per CDR3 protein, called by TCRdb with MiXCR from the 5' RACE reads. Among about a million distinct CDR3 sequences, under 40% were seen once, and the ten largest hold 10% to 15%. Each sample yielded at least 5.5 micrograms of PBMC total RNA. This sequence joins TRBV20-1 and TRBJ1-4; a possible D gene is TRBD1 (5 bases). The receptor comes from a man aged 18 to 29 in good health. The sequenced sample was blood. The DNA of the CDR3 is TGCAGTGCTAGAGGGGGCGGGGAAAAACTGTTTTTT. It yields the protein CSARGGGEKLFF.